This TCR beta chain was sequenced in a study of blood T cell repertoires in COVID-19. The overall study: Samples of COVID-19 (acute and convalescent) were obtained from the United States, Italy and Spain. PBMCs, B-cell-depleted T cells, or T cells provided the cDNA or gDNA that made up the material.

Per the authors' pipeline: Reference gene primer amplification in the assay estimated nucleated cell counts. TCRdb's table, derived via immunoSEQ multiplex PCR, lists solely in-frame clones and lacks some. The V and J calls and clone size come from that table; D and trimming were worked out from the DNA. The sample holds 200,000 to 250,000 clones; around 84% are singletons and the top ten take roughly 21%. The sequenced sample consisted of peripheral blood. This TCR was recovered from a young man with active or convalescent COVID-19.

The CDR3 region is CASSQTTGGTGELFF. The CDR3 DNA reads TGTGCCAGCAGCCAAACGACAGGGGGCACCGGGGAGCTGTTTTTT. This chain joins TRBV4-2 and TRBJ2-2; 9 nucleotides match TRBD1. The CDR3 contains 15 residues. J gave up 4 bases and V 2 bases, and 2 bases lay outside the gene matches. Germline loops: CDR1 LGHNA, CDR2 YNFKEQ.